This T cell receptor (beta chain) stems from a study of blood T cells in healthy people across ages. Study results and caveats: Estimates of total diversity, which came from one million sequenced T cells, were considered to be underestimates.

Sample-barcoded 5' priming and a J-beta primer mix drove a second PCR of roughly 7 to 11 cycles. All samples yielded 2.5 million or more CDR3-containing paired-end reads. MiXCR was run by TCRdb on the 5' RACE reads, yielding one entry per CDR3 protein. The sample has 600,000 to 800,000 distinct CDR3 sequences, around 50% seen once. This clonotype was detected ten times or more. Its antigen is not known. The CDR3 consists of 15 residues. J lost 5 bases, V lost 0 bases, and 5 bases had no gene match. Germline CDR1 reads DFQATT; CDR2 reads SNEGSKA (reference sequence). The sequence was collected from a woman of 80 years or more in good health. The V and J genes are TRBV20-1 and TRBJ2-5; 11 bases line up with TRBD2. Sequenced input: blood. CDR3 sequence reads: CSARDTSGRHETQYF. Here the CDR3 DNA reads TGCAGTGCTAGAGATACTAGCGGGAGACACGAGACCCAGTACTTC.